This TCR beta chain was profiled in a study of human T cells and chemical hapten exposure listed by TCRdb under 2021. With respect to the entire study: For sensitization, 2% DPC in acetone was applied to an approximately 2 cm by approximately 2 cm area of upper inner arm skin. Patients additionally received weekly therapeutic DPC doses to the scalp throughout the roughly 25-week study period. Patch tests used Finn chambers with 0.01% DPC on the upper back, scored after 6 days by International Contact Dermatitis Research Group standards. The patient cohort, mostly female, included alopecia areata with under or over 50% scalp involvement, alopecia totalis and alopecia universalis. Libraries were pooled for sequencing, and variation in per-sample TCR yields was attributed mainly to small differences in library volumes within the pool. The study tracked peripheral blood TCR repertoire changes in vivo during primary and secondary sensitization to the hapten diphenylcyclopropenone (DPC) in alopecia patients. Patient blood was sampled pre-sensitization (week 0) and at 2, 6 and about 24 weeks after DPC sensitization. Blood for TCR sequencing was provided by twenty-nine alopecia patients at one to four time points (pre-sensitization, 2, 6 and 24 weeks). Findings and caveats that apply to the study as a whole: After repeated subsampling, changes were observed in the strength of the expansion versus patch-test correlation and in the threshold at which the correlation became significant. Significantly more large CDR3 similarity clusters were formed by expanded TCRs than by pre-sensitization or healthy control sets, consistent with antigen-driven responses. DPC sensitization did not change how many TCRs were above 1 in 1000 frequency, and no evidence was found of alterations in global repertoire structure. A positive correlation was found between the number of PT1 expanded TCRs and patch test score, with significance reached at thresholds 8, 16 and 32 but not 4. Because every patient had alopecia, a presumed autoimmune disease, the patients' immune response might differ from that of healthy individuals.

Explained via the paper, the time point label denotes: pre-sensitization, week 0. Taken with the paper, the label for treatment or condition translates to: therapeutic diphenylcyclopropenone sensitization with weekly scalp DPC. At each patch-test visit, blood was drawn before the patch test was applied. Eligible patients were aged 18 to 70, diagnosed with alopecia, deemed suitable for DPC therapy, and excluded if pregnant. Total RNA was extracted from unfractionated whole blood that had been collected in Tempus Blood RNA tubes. The table lists this clonotype with a few counts. Which antigen it targets is not known. No much larger clone exists at a distance of one base, and base qualities are not known. The germline V gene specifies SNHLY as CDR1 and FYNNEI as CDR2. Trimming costs V 4 bases and J 1 base, and their ends lie 5 bases apart. Including cysteine and phenylalanine, the CDR3 has 13 amino acids. CDR3 DNA only is kept here, 39 bases in frame from base 1.

The library was prepared using RACE. Data came from a NextSeq 500. During library preparation, unique molecular identifiers were attached to individual cDNA molecules so that TCRs could be counted quantitatively and reproducibly. Each blood RNA sample was used to sequence both TCR alpha and TCR beta chains. Per the authors' processing: A median of roughly 100,000 TCRs per sample was observed, with a range of about 23,224 to 690,600. The Decombinator software suite was used to annotate V, J and CDR3 in the TCR reads. Every sample was subsampled to the same number of TCRs (28,000) for the PS versus PT1 abundance plots. Expanded TCRs were defined as absent before sensitization and observed at least eight times at the 2-week time point. The public sequencing data were trimmed at Q25 with fastp and processed into clonotypes with MiXCR by TCRdb, which kept only in-frame beta chains. Identical CDR3 protein sequences are pooled into one entry, listed with their most common genes and DNA. TCRdb's processing, not the authors', yielded these V and J calls. In this sample the table shows 85,000 to 130,000 distinct CDR3 sequences, 9.5% to 15% of which occur a single time. Of the sample, roughly 1.6% falls within the top ten clones.

Rearrangement joined TRBV2 to TRBJ2-4, with no confidently assigned D gene. Source: whole blood, taken in connection with sensitization to the hapten diphenylcyclopropenone (DPC). This TCR was sampled from a woman in her fifties or sixties with alopecia areata. Some clones in this sample may be carry-over from other donors' samples. CDR3 reads: CASSGRAKNIQYF. Read as DNA, the sequence is TGTGCCAGCAGTGGTAGGGCCAAAAACATTCAGTACTTC.